This TCR beta chain was sequenced during a study of CD8 T cells in Susac syndrome (dated by TCRdb to about 2019). Study-level background: Of the Susac syndrome patients who were sequenced, under ten were in clinical remission while about six had clinically active disease. Susac syndrome patients were therapy-naive, on corticosteroids (some also receiving IVIg), or on IVIg alone at blood withdrawal. Repertoire sequencing was used to test whether CD8+ T cell activation and differentiation in Susac syndrome was antigen driven.

High-throughput TCR beta sequencing profiled peripheral blood CD8+ and CD4+ T cells from healthy donors, Susac syndrome patients and multiple sclerosis patients. The Susac syndrome patients fulfilled recently defined diagnostic criteria for definite or probable disease. Bulk CD8+ and CD4+ T cells were purified by magnetic negative isolation, while CD8+ TEMRA cells were enriched using FACS. Blood was drawn into EDTA tubes, processed within 24 hours, and PBMCs were isolated by density gradient centrifugation. PBMCs intended for TCR sequencing were frozen in liquid nitrogen and were later thawed in a 37 degrees C water bath. Purity of sorted or isolated CD4+, CD8+ and CD8+ TEMRA cells was at least 90%. RNA was extracted with the RNeasy kit and roughly 0.5 to 1 ug was reverse transcribed using random hexamers. The immunoSEQ multiplex PCR assay, covering 54 Vbeta and 13 Jbeta segments, was used to amplify TCR beta CDR3 regions. PCR amplification bias was corrected using a synthetic template baseline for primer optimization and computational correction. The original methods were these. Reads were annotated to V, D and J genes per IMGT and analyzed with immunoSEQ Analyzer, keeping only productive sequences. Clonality was computed as one minus Shannon entropy normalized by log2 of the number of productive unique sequences. For each patient and control, public and private clones were evaluated among the 100 most prevalent clones. A clone was defined as Susac-specific if it was absent from the healthy and MS cohorts, from 1052 published viral clones and from other ImmuneACCESS disease sequences. The public sequencing data were trimmed at Q25 with fastp and processed into clonotypes with MiXCR by TCRdb, which kept only in-frame beta chains. Rows are combined by CDR3 protein, so each entry shows the most common genes and DNA. The V and J calls here are based on TCRdb, not the publication. This sample holds approximately 210,000 distinct CDR3 sequences; approximately 94% were observed only once. The top ten hold about 0.14% of the sample.

Note on this clonotype: Its antigen remains undetermined. Per-nucleotide qualities are absent, and no much larger clonotype sits a single base away.

The CDR3 goes from the cysteine to the phenylalanine over 12 residues. Kept here is only the CDR3 DNA, which spans 36 bases and is read in frame from base 1. Trimming at the junction amounts to 6 bases on V and 8 bases on J, and the germline ends lie 13 bases apart. Results and caveats for the whole study, not just this receptor: The CD4+ T cell repertoire of patients with Susac syndrome showed no detectable clonal expansion. The TCR sequencing and HLA analysis was acknowledged to have included a relatively small number of individuals.

This chain is built from TRBV12-3 or TRBV12-4 and TRBJ1-1; TRBD1 is a possible D gene, resting on 5 matching bases. This TCR came from a human donor with Susac syndrome. Sequencing was carried out using CD4+ T cells from PBMCs. The sequenced DNA is TGTGCCAGCAGAAATTGGAGGGGAGAAGCTTTCTTT. Translated, it gives CASRNWRGEAFF.